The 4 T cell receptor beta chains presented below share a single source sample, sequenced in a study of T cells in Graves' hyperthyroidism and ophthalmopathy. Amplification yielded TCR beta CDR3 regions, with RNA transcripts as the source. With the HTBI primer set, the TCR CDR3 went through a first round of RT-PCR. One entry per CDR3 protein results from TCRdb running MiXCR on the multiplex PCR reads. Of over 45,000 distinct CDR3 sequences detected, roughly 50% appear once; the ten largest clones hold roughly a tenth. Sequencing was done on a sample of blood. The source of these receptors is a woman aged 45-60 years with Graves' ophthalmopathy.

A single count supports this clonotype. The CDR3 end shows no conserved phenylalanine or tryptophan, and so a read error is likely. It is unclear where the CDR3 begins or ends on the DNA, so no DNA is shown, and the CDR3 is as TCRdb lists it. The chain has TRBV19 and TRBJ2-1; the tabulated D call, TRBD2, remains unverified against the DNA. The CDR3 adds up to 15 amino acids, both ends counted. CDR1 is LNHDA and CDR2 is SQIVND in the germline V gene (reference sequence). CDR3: CASSTGLAGGNEQSL.

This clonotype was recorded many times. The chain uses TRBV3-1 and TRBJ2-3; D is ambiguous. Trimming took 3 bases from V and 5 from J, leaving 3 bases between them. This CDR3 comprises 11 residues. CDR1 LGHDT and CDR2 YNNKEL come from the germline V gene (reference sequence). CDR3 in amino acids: CASSHLDTQYF. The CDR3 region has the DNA TGTGCCAGCAGCCATTTAGATACGCAGTATTTT.

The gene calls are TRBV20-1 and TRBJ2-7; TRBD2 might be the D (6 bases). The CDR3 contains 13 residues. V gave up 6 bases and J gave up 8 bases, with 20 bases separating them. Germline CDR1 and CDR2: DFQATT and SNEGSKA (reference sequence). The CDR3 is CSAASGDQPQQYF. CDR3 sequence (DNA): TGCAGTGCCGCCTCGGGGGATCAGCCCCAGCAGTACTTC.

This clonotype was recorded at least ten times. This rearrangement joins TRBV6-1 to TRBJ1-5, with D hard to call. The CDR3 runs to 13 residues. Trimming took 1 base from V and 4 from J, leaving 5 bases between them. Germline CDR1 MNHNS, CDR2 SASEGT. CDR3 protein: CASSEVENQPQHF. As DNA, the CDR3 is TGTGCCAGCAGTGAAGTTGAGAATCAGCCCCAGCATTTT.